This entry lists 24 T cell receptor beta chains sequenced from one sample in a study of human T cells and chemical hapten exposure. TCRdb reanalysed the RACE reads using MiXCR and keeps one entry per CDR3 protein. The sample holds about 190,000 distinct CDR3 sequences; about 22% are singletons and the top ten take about 2.5%. The time point denotes: patch test 3, about 24 weeks after DPC sensitization. Sample treatment: therapeutic diphenylcyclopropenone sensitization with weekly scalp DPC. Material: whole blood, obtained in connection with sensitization to the hapten diphenylcyclopropenone (DPC). The receptor source for this set is a woman in her 40s with alopecia areata. Some clones in this sample may be carry-over from other donors' samples.

The rearrangement links TRBV4-3 to TRBJ2-1; a possible D gene is TRBD2 (6 bases). V shed 4 bases and J shed 6 bases, with 19 bases lying between them. CDR1 and CDR2 from the germline V gene are LGHNA and YSLEER. The CDR3 contains 16 residues. DNA of the CDR3: TGCGCCAGCAGCCTGCGGGCGGGACTCCTGGGCAATGAGCAGTTCTTC. Residues: CASSLRAGLLGNEQFF.

The chain is built from TRBV24-1 and TRBJ2-1; TRBD2 matches 7 bases. The germline gives CDR1 KGHDR, CDR2 SFDVKD. The CDR3 spans 15 residues. After removal of 5 bases from V and 6 bases from J, the junction contained 9 bases not matched to a gene. The CDR3 reads CATSAHGGGSNEQFF. The CDR3 DNA reads as TGTGCCACCAGTGCTCATGGGGGGGGGAGCAATGAGCAGTTCTTC.

This sequence joins TRBV28 and TRBJ2-1; the D gene is possibly TRBD2 (5 bases). The CDR3 covers 12 residues. Germline CDR1 MDHEN, CDR2 SYDVKM. V lost 3 bases to trimming and J lost 9 bases, with 9 bases between them. The CDR3 DNA is TGTGCCAGCAGTTTCGCGGGCGGTGAGCAGTTCTTC. Translated: CASSFAGGEQFF.

This clonotype was counted a few times. The chain uses TRBV10-2 and TRBJ2-3, with 12 bases fitting TRBD2. The CDR3 has 18 residues. CDR1 and CDR2 from the germline V gene are WSHSY and SAAADI. V lost 0 bases, J lost 2 bases, and 6 bases stayed unmatched. The CDR3 region has the DNA TGCGCCAGCAGTGAGTCGGCGACTAGCGGGAGTTTCACAGATACGCAGTATTTT. This translates into CASSESATSGSFTDTQYF.

This clonotype occurred a few times. The rearrangement links TRBV7-3 to TRBJ1-2; perhaps TRBD1 as D (5 bases). CDR1 and CDR2 (germline): SGHTA, FQGTGA. CDR3 length: 16 residues. Trimming shortened V by 2 bases and J by 6 bases, and 19 bases separated the two germline ends. Here the CDR3 reads CASSLAWGGLQDGYTF. CDR3 nucleotide sequence: TGTGCCAGCAGCTTAGCTTGGGGGGGACTTCAAGATGGCTACACCTTC.

This clonotype was seen only a few times. The V gene is TRBV7-2, the J gene TRBJ2-4; D unresolved. Between the trimmed V and J ends, which lost 4 bases and 5 bases, there was a span of 12 bases. This CDR3 spans 14 amino acids. CDR1 SGHTA and CDR2 FQGNSA come from the germline V gene. In nucleotides, the CDR3 is TGTGCCAGCAGCTCTTATATCCGCGAAAACATTCAGTACTTC. It yields the protein CASSSYIRENIQYF.

This clonotype turned up a few times. The chain joins TRBV29-1 to TRBJ2-1, with D tentatively TRBD1 (5 bases). Germline lookup yields CDR1 SQVTM and CDR2 ANQGSEA. V was clipped by 3 bases and J by 2 bases, with 11 bases between them. The length of the CDR3 is 14 residues. The CDR3: CSVEGQPPYNEQFF. The CDR3 nucleotides read TGCAGCGTTGAGGGGCAGCCCCCCTACAATGAGCAGTTCTTC.

This chain joins TRBV5-1 and TRBJ2-1, with D possibly being TRBD1 or TRBD2 (5 bases each). V was shortened by 3 bases and J by 2 bases, with 15 bases between the two germline ends. The CDR3 has 16 residues. Germline V lookup: CDR1 SGHRS, CDR2 YFSETQ. The CDR3 region has the DNA TGCGCCAGCAGCTCCCGAGAGGGGTCAGCCTACAATGAGCAGTTCTTC. Amino acid sequence: CASSSREGSAYNEQFF.

This rearrangement joins TRBV29-1 to TRBJ1-2; 10 bases agree with TRBD1. In germline, CDR1 is SQVTM, CDR2 ANQGSEA. This CDR3 is built from 13 residues. Losses at the gene ends were 7 bases for V and 6 bases for J; bases not matched to a gene: 8. The CDR3 DNA is TGCAGCGCCCCGGGACAGGGGTGGAATGGCTACACCTTC. Residues: CSAPGQGWNGYTF.

In this sample, this clonotype turned up a few times. This sequence joins TRBV7-3 and TRBJ2-3; no clear D gene. The germline V gene has CDR1 SGHTA and CDR2 FQGTGA. The CDR3 is 15 amino acids. Trimming removed 4 bases from V and 6 bases from J, with 17 bases in between. The CDR3 region is CASSSSGPKGDTQYF. The CDR3 coding sequence is TGTGCCAGCAGCTCATCCGGGCCCAAAGGGGATACGCAGTATTTT.

V usage is TRBV6-2 or TRBV6-3 and J usage is TRBJ2-1; 9 bases map to TRBD2. The CDR3 loop spans 14 amino acids. The V gene end was trimmed by 10 bases and the J gene end by 2 bases; junction bases not matched to a gene: 6. Germline V CDR1 and CDR2: MNHEY, SVGEGT. The CDR3 nucleotides are TGTGCCACCTCGTCTAGCGGGACCTACAATGAGCAGTTCTTC. This gives the protein CATSSSGTYNEQFF.

This clonotype was observed a few times. The chain uses TRBV4-1 and TRBJ2-1, with 7 bases identical to TRBD2. The CDR3 spans 16 residues. Looked up from germline, CDR1 is MGHRA and CDR2 is YSYEKL. V lost 1 base, J lost 6 bases, and 9 bases stayed unmatched. The CDR3 DNA reads TGCGCCAGCAGCCAAGTCGCGGGAGTTAGTACCAATGAGCAGTTCTTC. Protein: CASSQVAGVSTNEQFF.

This sequence joins TRBV7-9 and TRBJ1-1; D gene ambiguous. Germline V gene data show CDR1 as SEHNR and CDR2 as FQNEAQ (reference sequence). The CDR3 runs 13 residues. Trimming took off 3 bases at V and 4 bases at J, with 9 bases between the two ends. The CDR3 spells CASSFQGGTEAFF. CDR3 sequence (DNA): TGTGCCAGCAGCTTTCAAGGAGGCACTGAAGCTTTCTTT.

V gene TRBV29-1 combines with J gene TRBJ2-3; TRBD2 matches 8 bases. Germline CDR1 reads SQVTM; CDR2 reads ANQGSEA. With V trimmed by 8 bases and J by 3 bases, 10 bases remained unmatched. The CDR3 length is 14 residues. CDR3: CSSAGGESTDTQYF. CDR3 sequence (DNA): TGCAGCTCTGCCGGGGGGGAGTCAACAGATACGCAGTATTTT.

The CDR3 coding sequence is TGTGCCAGCAGTTTTAAGGGAAGGGGGCATGGACTGTTTTTT. Amino acids: CASSFKGRGHGLFF. The gene calls are TRBV12-3 or TRBV12-4 and TRBJ1-4; 7 bases are a match to TRBD1. There are 14 residues in the CDR3. Trimming took 3 bases from V and 13 from J; bases not matched to a gene: 11.

This rearrangement joins TRBV9 to TRBJ2-2; the D call may be TRBD1 or TRBD2 (5 bases each). V lost 0 bases, J lost 6 bases, and 6 bases lay in between. Germline CDR1 SGDLS, CDR2 YYNGEE. This CDR3 region has 13 residues. The CDR3 reads CASSVGGSGELFF. The CDR3 DNA follows: TGTGCCAGCAGCGTAGGGGGGTCCGGGGAGCTGTTTTTT.

This clonotype came up a few times. CDR3 amino acids: CASTGGQGSYNEQFF. Written as DNA, the CDR3 is TGCGCCAGCACGGGCGGGCAGGGCTCCTACAATGAGCAGTTCTTC. This chain joins TRBV5-1 and TRBJ2-1; the D call may be TRBD1 or TRBD2 (5 bases each). The CDR3 length is 15 residues. Deletions cut 6 bases from V and 0 bases from J, with 13 bases between. The V gene's germline CDR1 is SGHRS and CDR2 YFSETQ.

This clonotype showed up just once. The CDR3 is CASSFLAGGADTQYF. In DNA, the CDR3 is TGTGCCAGCAGTTTCCTCGCGGGAGGGGCCGATACGCAGTATTTT. The chain combines TRBV12-3 or TRBV12-4 with TRBJ2-3, with 9 bases that match TRBD2. The V gene end was trimmed by 3 bases and the J gene end by 6 bases; junction bases not matched to a gene: 7. The CDR3 is 15 amino acids.

V gene TRBV7-2 combines with J gene TRBJ1-2, with 12 positions matching TRBD1. V dropped 1 base and J dropped 3; count of bases not matched to a gene: 3. CDR1 is SGHTA and CDR2 is FQGNSA in the germline V gene. The CDR3 spans 16 residues. The CDR3 sequence: CASSLDGTGGYYGYTF. The CDR3 region has the DNA TGTGCCAGCAGCTTAGATGGGACAGGGGGCTACTATGGCTACACCTTC.

CDR3 DNA: TGCAGTGCTAGGGGGCCTTCGGGAAGAAAGAACACTGAAGCTTTCTTT. Residues: CSARGPSGRKNTEAFF. The chain joins TRBV20-1 to TRBJ1-1; D may be TRBD1 (5 bases). Trimming removed 3 bases from V and 1 base from J, with 18 bases in between. CDR1 DFQATT and CDR2 SNEGSKA come from the germline V gene (reference sequence). This CDR3 has 16 amino acids.

This clonotype was found a few times. The V gene is TRBV28, the J gene TRBJ2-1; the D gene is possibly TRBD1 (5 bases). V was shortened by 2 bases and J by 7 bases, with 24 bases between the two germline ends. Per germline, CDR1 MDHEN and CDR2 SYDVKM. This CDR3 is built from 18 residues. CDR3 nucleotides: TGTGCCAGCAGTTTAAGCACAGGCCTTGGAACGATAGAGAATGAGCAGTTCTTC. Amino acid sequence: CASSLSTGLGTIENEQFF.

This clonotype was observed a handful of times. The chain carries TRBV6-5 and TRBJ1-1; the D gene is possibly TRBD1 (6 bases). Germline-derived CDR1 and CDR2 are MNHEY and SVGAGI. Trimming removed 0 bases from V and 6 bases from J, with 8 bases in between. The CDR3 runs to 13 residues. CDR3 nucleotide sequence: TGTGCCAGCAGTTACTCCTCAGGGGCTGAAGCTTTCTTT. This translates into CASSYSSGAEAFF.

The genes are TRBV5-4 and TRBJ2-1; tentative D call: TRBD2 (5 bases). Per germline, CDR1 SGHNT and CDR2 YYREEE (reference sequence). Trimming left V 2 bases short and J 2 bases short, with 11 bases between. The CDR3 consists of 15 residues. DNA for the CDR3: TGTGCCAGCAGCTTTAGGGAGTTCGCCTACAATGAGCAGTTCTTC. Protein product: CASSFREFAYNEQFF.

This clonotype was seen only a few times. J is TRBJ2-1 and V is TRBV4-3, with 10 bases lining up with TRBD2. V gave up 1 base and J gave up 1 base; unmatched junction bases: 7. The CDR3 covers 18 residues. Germline V gene data show CDR1 as LGHNA and CDR2 as YSLEER. CDR3: CASSQARRLAGSYNEQFF. The CDR3 DNA sequence: TGCGCCAGCAGCCAAGCCCGGAGACTAGCGGGTTCCTACAATGAGCAGTTCTTC.